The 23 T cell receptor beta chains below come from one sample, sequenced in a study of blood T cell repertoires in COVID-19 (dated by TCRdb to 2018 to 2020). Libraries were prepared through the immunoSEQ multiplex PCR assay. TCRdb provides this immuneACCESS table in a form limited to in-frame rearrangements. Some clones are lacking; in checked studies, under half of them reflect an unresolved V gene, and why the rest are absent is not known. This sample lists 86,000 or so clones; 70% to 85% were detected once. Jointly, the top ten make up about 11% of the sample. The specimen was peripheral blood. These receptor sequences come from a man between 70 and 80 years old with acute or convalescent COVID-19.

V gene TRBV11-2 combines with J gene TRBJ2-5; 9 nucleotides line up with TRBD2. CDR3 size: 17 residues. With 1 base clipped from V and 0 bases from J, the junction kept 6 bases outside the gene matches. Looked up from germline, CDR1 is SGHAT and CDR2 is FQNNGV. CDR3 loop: CASSLGASGMDQETQYF. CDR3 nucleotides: TGTGCCAGCAGCTTAGGGGCTAGCGGGATGGACCAAGAGACCCAGTACTTC.

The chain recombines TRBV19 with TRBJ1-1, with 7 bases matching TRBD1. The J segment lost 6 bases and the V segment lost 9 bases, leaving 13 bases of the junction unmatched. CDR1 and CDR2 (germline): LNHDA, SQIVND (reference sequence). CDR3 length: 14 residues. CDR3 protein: CARKSRRGIAEAFF. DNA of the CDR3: TGTGCCAGGAAATCCCGCAGGGGGATCGCTGAAGCTTTCTTT.

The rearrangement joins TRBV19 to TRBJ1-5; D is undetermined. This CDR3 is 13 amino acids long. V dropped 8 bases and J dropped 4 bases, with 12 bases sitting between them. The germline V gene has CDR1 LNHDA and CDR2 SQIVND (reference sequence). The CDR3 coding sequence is TGTGCCAGTCGTGGACTCTTGAATCAGCCCCAGCATTTT. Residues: CASRGLLNQPQHF.

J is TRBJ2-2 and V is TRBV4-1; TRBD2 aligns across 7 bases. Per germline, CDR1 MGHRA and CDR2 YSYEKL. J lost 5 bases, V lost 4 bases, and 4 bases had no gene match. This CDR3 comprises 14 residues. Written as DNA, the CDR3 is TGCGCCAGCAGCCCCGGGGGGTGGACCGGGGAGCTGTTTTTT. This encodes CASSPGGWTGELFF.

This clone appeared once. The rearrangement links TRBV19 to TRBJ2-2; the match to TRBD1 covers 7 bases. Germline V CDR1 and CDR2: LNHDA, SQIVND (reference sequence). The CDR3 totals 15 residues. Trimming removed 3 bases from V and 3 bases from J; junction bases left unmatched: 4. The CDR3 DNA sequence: TGTGCCAGTAGTATCGACAGGGATGACACCGGGGAGCTGTTTTTT. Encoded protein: CASSIDRDDTGELFF.

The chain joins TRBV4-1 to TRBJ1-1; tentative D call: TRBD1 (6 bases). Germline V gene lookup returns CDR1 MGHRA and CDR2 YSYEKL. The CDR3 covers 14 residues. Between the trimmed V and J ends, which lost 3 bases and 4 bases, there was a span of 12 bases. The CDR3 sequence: CASSQPGGGTEAFF. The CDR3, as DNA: TGCGCCAGCAGCCAGCCGGGAGGGGGCACTGAAGCTTTCTTT.

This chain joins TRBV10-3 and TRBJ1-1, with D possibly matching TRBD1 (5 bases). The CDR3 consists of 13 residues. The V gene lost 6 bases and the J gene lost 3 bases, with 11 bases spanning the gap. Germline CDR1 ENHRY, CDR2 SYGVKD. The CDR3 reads CAIRGGEYTEAFF. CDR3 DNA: TGTGCCATCAGGGGGGGAGAATACACTGAAGCTTTCTTT.

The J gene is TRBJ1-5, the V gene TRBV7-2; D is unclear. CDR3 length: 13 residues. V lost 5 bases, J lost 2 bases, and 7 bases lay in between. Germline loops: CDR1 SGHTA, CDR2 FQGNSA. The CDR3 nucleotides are TGTGCCAGCAGCCAGGAGGGCAATCAGCCCCAGCATTTT. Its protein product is CASSQEGNQPQHF.

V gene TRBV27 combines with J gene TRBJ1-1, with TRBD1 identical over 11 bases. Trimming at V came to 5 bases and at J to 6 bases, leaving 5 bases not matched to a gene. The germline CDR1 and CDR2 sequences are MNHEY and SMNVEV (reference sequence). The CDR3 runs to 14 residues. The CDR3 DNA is TGTGCCAGCAGTCCGCCGGGACAGGGGGCTGAAGCTTTCTTT. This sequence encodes CASSPPGQGAEAFF.

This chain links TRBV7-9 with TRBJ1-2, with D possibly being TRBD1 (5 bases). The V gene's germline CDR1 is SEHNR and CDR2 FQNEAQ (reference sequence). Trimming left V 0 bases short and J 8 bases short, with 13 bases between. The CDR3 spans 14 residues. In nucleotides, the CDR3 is TGTGCCAGCAGCTTAGCCCAGGGAAAACGCGGCTACACCTTC. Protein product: CASSLAQGKRGYTF.

The CDR3 reads CASRPDRGHEKLFF. As DNA, the CDR3 is TGTGCCAGCAGACCAGACAGAGGACATGAAAAACTGTTTTTT. The chain uses TRBV2 and TRBJ1-4; maybe TRBD1 (5 bases). This CDR3 contains 14 residues. The V gene lost 6 bases and the J gene lost 6 bases, with 14 bases spanning the gap. Germline V gene lookup returns CDR1 SNHLY and CDR2 FYNNEI.

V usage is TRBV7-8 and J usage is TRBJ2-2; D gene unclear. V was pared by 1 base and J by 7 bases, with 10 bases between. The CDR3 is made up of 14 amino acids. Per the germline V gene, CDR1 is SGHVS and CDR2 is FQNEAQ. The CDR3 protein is CASSLDFLLGELFF. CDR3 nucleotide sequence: TGTGCCAGCAGCTTAGACTTTCTTCTCGGGGAGCTGTTTTTT.

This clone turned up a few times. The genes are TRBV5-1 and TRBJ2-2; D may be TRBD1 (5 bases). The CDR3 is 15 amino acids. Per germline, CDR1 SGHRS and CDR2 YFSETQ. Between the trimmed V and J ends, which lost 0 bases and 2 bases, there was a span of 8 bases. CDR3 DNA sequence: TGCGCCAGCAGCTTGGGACAGACCAACACCGGGGAGCTGTTTTTT. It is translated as CASSLGQTNTGELFF. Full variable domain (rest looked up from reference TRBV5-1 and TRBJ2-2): KAGVTQTPRYLIKTRGQQVTLSCSPISGHRSVSWYQQTPGQGLQFLFEYFSETQRNKGNFPGRFSGRQFSNSRSEMNVSTLELGDSALYLCASSLGQTNTGELFFGEGSRLTVL.

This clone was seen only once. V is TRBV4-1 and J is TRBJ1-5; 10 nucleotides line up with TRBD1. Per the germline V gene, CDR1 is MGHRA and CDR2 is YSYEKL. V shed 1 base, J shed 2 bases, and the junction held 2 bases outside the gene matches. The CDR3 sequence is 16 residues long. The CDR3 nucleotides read TGCGCCAGCAGCCAAGGACAGGGGGCGGGCAATCAGCCCCAGCATTTT. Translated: CASSQGQGAGNQPQHF.

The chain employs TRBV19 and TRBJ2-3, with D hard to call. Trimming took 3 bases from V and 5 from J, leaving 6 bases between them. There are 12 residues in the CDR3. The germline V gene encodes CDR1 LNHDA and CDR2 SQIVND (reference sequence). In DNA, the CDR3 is TGTGCCAGTAGTATTGCCAGAGATACGCAGTATTTT. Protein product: CASSIARDTQYF.

The CDR3 coding sequence is TGTGCCAGCAGCAGAGGCGGAAAACTGTTTTTT. Translated: CASSRGGKLFF. J is TRBJ1-4 and V is TRBV5-6; D not resolved. V was cut by 4 bases and J by 10 bases, with 8 bases left in between. The CDR3 loop spans 11 amino acids. Per the germline V gene, CDR1 is SGHDT and CDR2 is YYEEEE. The complete variable domain, with remaining parts taken from reference TRBV5-6 and TRBJ1-4, reads DAGVTQSPTHLIKTRGQQVTLRCSPKSGHDTVSWYQQALGQGPQFIFQYYEEEERQRGNFPDRFSGHQFPNYSSELNVNALLLGDSALYLCASSRGGKLFFGSGTQLSVL.

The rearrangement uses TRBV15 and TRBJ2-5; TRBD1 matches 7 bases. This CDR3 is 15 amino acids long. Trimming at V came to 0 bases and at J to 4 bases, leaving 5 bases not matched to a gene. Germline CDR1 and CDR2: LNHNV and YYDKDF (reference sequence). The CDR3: CATSRDEGDRETQYF. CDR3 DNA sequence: TGTGCCACCAGCAGAGATGAAGGGGACAGAGAGACCCAGTACTTC.

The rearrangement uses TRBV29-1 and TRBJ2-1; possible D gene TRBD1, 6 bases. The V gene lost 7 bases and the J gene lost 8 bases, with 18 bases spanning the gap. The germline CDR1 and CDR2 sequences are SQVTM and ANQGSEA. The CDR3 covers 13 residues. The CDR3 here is CSGSAGVYHEQFF. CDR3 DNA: TGCAGCGGATCCGCAGGGGTATATCATGAGCAGTTCTTC.

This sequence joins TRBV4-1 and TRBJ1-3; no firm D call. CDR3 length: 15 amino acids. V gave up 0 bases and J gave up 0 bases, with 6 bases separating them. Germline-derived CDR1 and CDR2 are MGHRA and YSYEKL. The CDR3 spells CASSQDPVSGNTIYF. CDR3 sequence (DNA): TGCGCCAGCAGCCAAGATCCGGTCTCTGGAAACACCATATATTTT.

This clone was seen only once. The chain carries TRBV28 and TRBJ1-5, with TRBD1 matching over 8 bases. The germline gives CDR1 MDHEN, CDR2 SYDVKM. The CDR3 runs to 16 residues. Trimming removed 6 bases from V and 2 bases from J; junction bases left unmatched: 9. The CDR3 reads CASSQDRVGGNQPQHF. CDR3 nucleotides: TGTGCCAGCAGCCAGGACAGGGTGGGCGGCAATCAGCCCCAGCATTTT.

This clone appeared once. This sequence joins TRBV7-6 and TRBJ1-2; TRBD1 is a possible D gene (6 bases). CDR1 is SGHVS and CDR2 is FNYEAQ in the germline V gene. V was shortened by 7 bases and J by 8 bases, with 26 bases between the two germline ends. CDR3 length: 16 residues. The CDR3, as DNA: TGTGCCAGCACCGCACTACCAACTGGACAGTCAGGAGGCTACACCTTC. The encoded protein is CASTALPTGQSGGYTF.

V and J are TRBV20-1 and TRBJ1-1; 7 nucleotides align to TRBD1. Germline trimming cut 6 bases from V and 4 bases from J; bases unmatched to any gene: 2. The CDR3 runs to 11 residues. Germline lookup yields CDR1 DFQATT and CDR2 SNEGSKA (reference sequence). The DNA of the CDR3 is TGCAGTGCAAGGGACAGCACTGAAGCTTTCTTT. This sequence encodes CSARDSTEAFF.

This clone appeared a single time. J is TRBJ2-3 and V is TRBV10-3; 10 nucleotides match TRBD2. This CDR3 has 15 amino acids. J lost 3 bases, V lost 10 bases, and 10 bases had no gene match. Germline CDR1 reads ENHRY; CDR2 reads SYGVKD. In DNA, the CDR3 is TGTGCCACCTTCCGGGGTAGCGGGGGGACAGATACGCAGTATTTT. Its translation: CATFRGSGGTDTQYF.